This T cell receptor beta chain was retrieved from a study of blood T cell repertoires in COVID-19 (dated by TCRdb to the early 2020s). For the wider study: Samples from collaborators originated in the United States, Italy and Spain and spanned both the acute and convalescent phases of COVID-19. A de-identified subject ID, COVID-19 status, age in years and sex were almost always included in the sample metadata. Where available, HLA class I and class II types were obtained from metadata supplied by the sample provider rather than from assay-based typing. The prospective study material was composed of cDNA or gDNA derived from T cells, B-cell-depleted T cells, or PBMCs. Subjects who had been exposed to COVID-19, were actively infected with it, or had recovered from it provided the deeply sampled blood TCRbeta repertoires that made up the dataset. The samples were drawn from the first 160 participants of the ongoing ImmuneRACE study and from 1,254 subjects provided by 6 global collaborators. The repertoires were released in a freely available public database intended as a resource for research on the immune response to SARS-CoV-2.

TCRbeta CDR3 regions were amplified from genomic DNA by means of the immunoSEQ Assay, a bias-controlled multiplex PCR. The authors' analysis ran thus. The number of nucleated cells in each sample was estimated from the amplification of reference gene primers within the assay. To quantify the absolute abundance of each unique TCRbeta CDR3 rearrangement, sequence reads were collapsed and filtered. Productive Simpson clonality was computed per sample as the square root of Simpson's diversity index over productive rearrangements. TCRdb stores this immuneACCESS table with in-frame sequences only. Part of the clones is absent; in the studies checked, under half of the shortfall reflects unresolved V genes, and no reason is known for the rest. V and J calls and clone size are copied from that table; D and trimming were computed from the DNA. A total of about 250,000 clones appear in this sample, roughly 88% of them only once. The ten largest clones take up about 3% of the sample.

Concerning this clone itself: Its antigen has not been determined. It has no much larger one-base neighbor in the sample; base qualities were not kept.

The collaborating institutions used their own protocols to collect whole blood in K2EDTA tubes. Collaborator samples were shipped for TCRbeta analysis as frozen whole blood, isolated PBMCs, or DNA extracted from either sample type. Study-wide conclusions, independent of this receptor: Clinical and demographic metadata were provided uncurated, with the amount varying by source and participant.

The CDR3 numbers 13 residues from cysteine through phenylalanine. The kept DNA is CDR3 alone, 39 bases in frame from the first base. CDR1 and CDR2 are read off the germline V gene as SGHDT and YYEEEE. V is reduced by 0 bases and J by 7 bases, leaving a spacing of 8 bases between them. The sample was peripheral blood. The chain is assembled from TRBV5-6 and TRBJ2-1, and the D gene may be TRBD2, 5 bases matching. The TCR was taken from a woman in her 30s with active or convalescent COVID-19. The CDR3 reads as follows: CASSLAGDNEQFF. The nucleotide sequence reads TGTGCCAGCAGCTTGGCCGGGGATAATGAGCAGTTCTTC.